This T cell receptor beta chain was obtained from a study of blood T cells in healthy people across ages. Trimming took 3 bases from V and 7 from J; bases not matched to a gene: 10. This CDR3 spans 16 amino acids. Germline CDR1 MDHEN, CDR2 SYDVKM. The use of a sample-barcoded 5' primer and a J-beta primer mix characterized a second PCR of about 7 to 12 cycles. Via MiXCR, TCRdb re-called the 5' RACE reads, giving one row per CDR3 protein. The repertoire holds approximately 820,000 distinct CDR3 sequences, with approximately 48% as singletons. The sequenced sample consisted of blood. The sequence derives from a man aged 60 to 75 in good health. V usage is TRBV28 and J usage is TRBJ1-4; 8 nucleotides align to TRBD1. This CDR3 is CASSFHTDRVGEKLFF. CDR3 sequence (DNA): TGTGCCAGCAGTTTTCATACGGACAGGGTGGGTGAAAAACTGTTTTTT.